One T cell receptor (beta chain) is described in this entry. The V segment lost 6 bases and the J segment 5 bases; nucleotides outside the gene matches: 11. From germline, CDR1 is SNHLY and CDR2 FYNNEI. CDR3 length equals 16 residues. The data originate from a study of PD-L1 blockade in urothelial cancer. Study overall: Patients with male sex and bladder-origin urothelial cancer accounted for about 85% of the 29 enrolled. The median number of T cells present in blood samples was approximately 140,000. At 3 weeks (second dose) and 6 weeks after starting treatment, blood was analyzed.

The data were produced by immunoSEQ multiplex PCR, yet TCRdb's version contains in-frame clones alone and is incomplete. The repertoire consists of 20,000 to 25,000 clones, with around 91% occurring once and the leading ten covering about 16%. The chain joins TRBV2 to TRBJ2-1, with 9 bases fitting TRBD1. The TCR was taken from a woman aged 55-75 years with urothelial cancer. The material was PBMCs, obtained around atezolizumab (anti-PD-L1) treatment. CDR3 region: CASSPWTGEGHNEQFF. CDR3 nucleotides: TGTGCCAGCAGCCCCTGGACAGGGGAAGGCCACAATGAGCAGTTCTTC.